The clone carrying this T cell receptor beta chain was detected only a few times. Its specificity is not known. These data come from a study of T-cell memory formation after mild COVID-19. The study, taken as a whole, reports: Among contracting clones, CD4+ were mainly CM/EM and CD8+ enriched in EMRA.

Amplification by 5'RACE using constant-segment primers produced TCR alpha and TCR beta cDNA libraries that carried sample barcodes and UMIs. TCRdb recomputed calls from the 5' RACE reads with MiXCR, one row per CDR3 protein. Of roughly 560,000 distinct CDR3 sequences listed, about a fifth are singletons. This receptor was obtained from an adult woman who had mild COVID-19 (a few samples of this study predate the infection). Cell type and time point are not known. Sequencing was carried out using PBMCs or a T cell subset sorted from them (not recorded which).

CDR3 nucleotide sequence: TGTGCCAGCACTAAGGGGGGGAACACTGAAGCTTTCTTT. Translation: CASTKGGNTEAFF. The rearrangement links TRBV25-1 to TRBJ1-1, with D perhaps matching TRBD1 (6 bases). There are 13 residues in the CDR3. In germline, CDR1 is MGHDK, CDR2 SYGVNS. V lost 7 bases to trimming and J lost 1 base, with 10 bases between them.